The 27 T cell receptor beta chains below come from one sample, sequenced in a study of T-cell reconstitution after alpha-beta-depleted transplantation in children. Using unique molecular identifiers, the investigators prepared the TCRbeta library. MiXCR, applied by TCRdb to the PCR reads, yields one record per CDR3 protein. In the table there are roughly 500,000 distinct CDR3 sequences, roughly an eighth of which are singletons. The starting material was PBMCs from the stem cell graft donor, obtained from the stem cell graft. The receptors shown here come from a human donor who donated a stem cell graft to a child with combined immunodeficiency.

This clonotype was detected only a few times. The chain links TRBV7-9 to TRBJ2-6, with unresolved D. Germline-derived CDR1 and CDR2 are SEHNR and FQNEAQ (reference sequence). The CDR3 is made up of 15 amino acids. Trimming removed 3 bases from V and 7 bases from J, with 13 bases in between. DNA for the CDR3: TGTGCCAGCAGCTTGGGCAGGATGGGCGCCAACGTCCTGACTTTC. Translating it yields CASSLGRMGANVLTF.

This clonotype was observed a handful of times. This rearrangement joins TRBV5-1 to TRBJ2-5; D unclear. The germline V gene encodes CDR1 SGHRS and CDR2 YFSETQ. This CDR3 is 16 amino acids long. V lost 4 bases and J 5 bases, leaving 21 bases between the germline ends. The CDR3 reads CASSPRTSSLGETQYF. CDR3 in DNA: TGCGCCAGCAGCCCAAGAACCAGCTCGCTGGGCGAGACCCAGTACTTC.

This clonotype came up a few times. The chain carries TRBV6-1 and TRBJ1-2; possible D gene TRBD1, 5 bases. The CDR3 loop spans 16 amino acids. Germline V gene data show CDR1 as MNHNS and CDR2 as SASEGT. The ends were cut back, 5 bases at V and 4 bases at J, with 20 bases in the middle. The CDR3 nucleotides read TGTGCCAGCAGTCCGGGAGAGGGGTCGAGGGGCTATGGCTACACCTTC. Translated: CASSPGEGSRGYGYTF.

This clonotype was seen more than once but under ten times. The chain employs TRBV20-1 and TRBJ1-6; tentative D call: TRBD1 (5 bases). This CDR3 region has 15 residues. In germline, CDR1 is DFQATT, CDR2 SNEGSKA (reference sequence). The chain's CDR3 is CRGGYGGTTNSPLHF. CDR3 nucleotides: TGCAGGGGAGGATACGGGGGGACGACAAATTCACCCCTCCACTTT.

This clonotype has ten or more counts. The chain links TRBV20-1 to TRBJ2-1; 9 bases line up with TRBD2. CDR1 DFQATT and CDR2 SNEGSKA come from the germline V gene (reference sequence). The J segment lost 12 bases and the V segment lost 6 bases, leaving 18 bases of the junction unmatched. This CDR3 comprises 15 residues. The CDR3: CSAAIPGTSSRGQFF. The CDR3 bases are TGCAGTGCCGCTATCCCCGGGACTAGCTCCCGCGGGCAGTTCTTC.

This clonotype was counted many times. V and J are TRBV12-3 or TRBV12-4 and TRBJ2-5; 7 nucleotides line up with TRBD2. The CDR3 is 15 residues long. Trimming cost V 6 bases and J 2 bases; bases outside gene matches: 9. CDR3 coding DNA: TGTGCCAGCAGGTCGGGAGGTAGCGGGCAAGAGACCCAGTACTTC. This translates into CASRSGGSGQETQYF.

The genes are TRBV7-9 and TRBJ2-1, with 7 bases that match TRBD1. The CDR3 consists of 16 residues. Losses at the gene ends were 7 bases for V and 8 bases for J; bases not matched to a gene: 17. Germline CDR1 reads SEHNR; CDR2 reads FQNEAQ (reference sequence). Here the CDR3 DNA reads TGTGCCAGCACCCGGATAACAGGGGTGTTTTGGGATGAGCAGTTCTTC. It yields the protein CASTRITGVFWDEQFF.

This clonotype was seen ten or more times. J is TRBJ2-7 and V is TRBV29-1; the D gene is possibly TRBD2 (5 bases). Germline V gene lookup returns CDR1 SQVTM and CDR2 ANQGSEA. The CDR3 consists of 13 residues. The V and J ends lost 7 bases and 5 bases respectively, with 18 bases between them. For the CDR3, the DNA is TGCAGCGGAGCAAGGACTGGGCGCGACGAGCAGTACTTC. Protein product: CSGARTGRDEQYF.

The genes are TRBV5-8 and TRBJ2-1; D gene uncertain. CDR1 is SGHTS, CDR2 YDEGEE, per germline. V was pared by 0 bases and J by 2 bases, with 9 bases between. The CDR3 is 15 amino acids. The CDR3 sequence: CASSLGSTAYNEQFF. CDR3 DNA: TGTGCCAGCAGCTTGGGTTCAACAGCCTACAATGAGCAGTTCTTC.

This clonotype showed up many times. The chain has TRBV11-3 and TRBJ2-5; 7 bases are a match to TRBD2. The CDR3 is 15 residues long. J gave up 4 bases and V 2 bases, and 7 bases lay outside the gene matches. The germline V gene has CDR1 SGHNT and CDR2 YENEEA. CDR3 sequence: CASSLSRLARETQYF. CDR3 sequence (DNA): TGTGCCAGCAGCTTAAGCAGACTAGCTCGAGAGACCCAGTACTTC.

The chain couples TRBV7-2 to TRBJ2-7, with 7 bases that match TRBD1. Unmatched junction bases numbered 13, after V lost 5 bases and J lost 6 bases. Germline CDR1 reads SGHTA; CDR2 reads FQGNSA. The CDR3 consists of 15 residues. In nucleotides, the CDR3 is TGTGCCAGCAGCCCCAGACAGGGAGCGCAATCCGAGCAGTACTTC. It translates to CASSPRQGAQSEQYF. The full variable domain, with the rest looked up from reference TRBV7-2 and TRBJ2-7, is GAGVSQSPSNKVTEKGKDVELRCDPISGHTALYWYRQSLGQGLEFLIYFQGNSAPDKSGLPSDRFSAERTGGSVSTLTIQRTQQEDSAVYLCASSPRQGAQSEQYFGPGTRLTVT.

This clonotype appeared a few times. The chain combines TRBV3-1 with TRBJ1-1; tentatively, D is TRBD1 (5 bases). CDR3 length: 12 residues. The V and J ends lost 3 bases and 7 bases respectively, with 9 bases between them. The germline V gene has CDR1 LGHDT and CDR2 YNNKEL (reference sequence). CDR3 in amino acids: CASSQGGGEAFF. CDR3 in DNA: TGTGCCAGCAGCCAGGGGGGAGGTGAAGCTTTCTTT.

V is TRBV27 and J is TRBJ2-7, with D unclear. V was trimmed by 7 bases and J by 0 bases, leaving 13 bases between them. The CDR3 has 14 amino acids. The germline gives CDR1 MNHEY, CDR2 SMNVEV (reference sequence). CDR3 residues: CASNPLGPSYEQYF. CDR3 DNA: TGTGCCAGCAATCCCCTGGGCCCCTCCTACGAGCAGTACTTC.

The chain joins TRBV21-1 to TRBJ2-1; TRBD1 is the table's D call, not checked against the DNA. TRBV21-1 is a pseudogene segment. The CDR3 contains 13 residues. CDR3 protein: CASSIQRGDEQFF. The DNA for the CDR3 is TGTGCCAGCAGCATACAAAGGGGAGATGAGCAGTTCTTC.

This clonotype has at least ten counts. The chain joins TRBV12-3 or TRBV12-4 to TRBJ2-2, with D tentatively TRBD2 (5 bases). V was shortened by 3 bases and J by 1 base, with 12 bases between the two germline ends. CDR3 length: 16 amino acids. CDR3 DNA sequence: TGTGCCAGCAGTTTTAATTTTGGACTGAACACCGGGGAGCTGTTTTTT. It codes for CASSFNFGLNTGELFF.

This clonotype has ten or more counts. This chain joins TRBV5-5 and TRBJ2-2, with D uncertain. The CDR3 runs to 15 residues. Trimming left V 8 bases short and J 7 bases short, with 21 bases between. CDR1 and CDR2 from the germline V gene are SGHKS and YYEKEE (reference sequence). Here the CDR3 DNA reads TGTGCCAGTAGCCTCGGGTTTTCATTCGGCGGGGAGCTGTTTTTT. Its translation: CASSLGFSFGGELFF. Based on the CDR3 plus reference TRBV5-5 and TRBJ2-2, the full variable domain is DAGVTQSPTHLIKTRGQQVTLRCSPISGHKSVSWYQQVLGQGPQFIFQYYEKEERGRGNFPDRFSARQFPNYSSELNVNALLLGDSALYLCASSLGFSFGGELFFGEGSRLTVL.

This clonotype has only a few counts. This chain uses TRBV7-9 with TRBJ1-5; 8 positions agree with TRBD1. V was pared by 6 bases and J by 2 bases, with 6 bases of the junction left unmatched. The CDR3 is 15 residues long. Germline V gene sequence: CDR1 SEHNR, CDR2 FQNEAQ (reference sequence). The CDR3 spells CASSQGQGGNQPQHF. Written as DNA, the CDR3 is TGTGCCAGCAGTCAAGGACAGGGAGGCAATCAGCCCCAGCATTTT.

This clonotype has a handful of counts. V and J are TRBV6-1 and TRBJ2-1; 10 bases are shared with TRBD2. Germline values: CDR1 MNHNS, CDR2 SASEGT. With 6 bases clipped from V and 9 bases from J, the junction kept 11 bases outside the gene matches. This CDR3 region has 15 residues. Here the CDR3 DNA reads TGTGCCAGCAGGAAGGAGCGGGGGGGTGGTATTGAGCAGTTCTTC. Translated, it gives CASRKERGGGIEQFF.

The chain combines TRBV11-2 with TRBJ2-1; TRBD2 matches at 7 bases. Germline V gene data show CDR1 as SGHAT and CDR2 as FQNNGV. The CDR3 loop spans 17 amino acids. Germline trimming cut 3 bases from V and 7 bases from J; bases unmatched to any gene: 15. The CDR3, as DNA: TGTGCCAGCAGCTTTTGGGCGGGAGATTTGGGCGGTAATGAGCAGTTCTTC. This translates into CASSFWAGDLGGNEQFF.

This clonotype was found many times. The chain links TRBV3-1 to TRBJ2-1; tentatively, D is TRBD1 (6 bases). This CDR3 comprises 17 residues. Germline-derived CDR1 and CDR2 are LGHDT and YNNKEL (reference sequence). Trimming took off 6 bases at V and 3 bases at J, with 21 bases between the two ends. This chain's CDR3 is CASSGIGYGQSYNEQFF. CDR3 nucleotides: TGTGCCAGCAGTGGGATTGGTTACGGACAGAGCTACAATGAGCAGTTCTTC.

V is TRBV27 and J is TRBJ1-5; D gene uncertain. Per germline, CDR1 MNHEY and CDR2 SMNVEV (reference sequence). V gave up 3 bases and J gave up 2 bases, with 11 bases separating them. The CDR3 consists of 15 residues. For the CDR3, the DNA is TGTGCCAGCAGTTTTGACGGACGACGCAATCAGCCCCAGCATTTT. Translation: CASSFDGRRNQPQHF.

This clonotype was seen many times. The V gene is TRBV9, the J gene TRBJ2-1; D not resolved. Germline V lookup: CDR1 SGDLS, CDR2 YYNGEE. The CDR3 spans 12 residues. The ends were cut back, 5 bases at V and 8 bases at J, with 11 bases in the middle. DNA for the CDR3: TGTGCCAGCAGGTCCCTCCACGATGAGCAGTTCTTC. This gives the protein CASRSLHDEQFF.

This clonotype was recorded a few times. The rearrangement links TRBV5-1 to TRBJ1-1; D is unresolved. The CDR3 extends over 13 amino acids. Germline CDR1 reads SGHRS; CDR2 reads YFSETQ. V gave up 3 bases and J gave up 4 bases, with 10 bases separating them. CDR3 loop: CASSSIGSTEAFF. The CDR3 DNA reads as TGCGCCAGCAGCTCCATAGGTAGCACTGAAGCTTTCTTT. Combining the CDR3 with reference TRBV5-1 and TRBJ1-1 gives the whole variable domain KAGVTQTPRYLIKTRGQQVTLSCSPISGHRSVSWYQQTPGQGLQFLFEYFSETQRNKGNFPGRFSGRQFSNSRSEMNVSTLELGDSALYLCASSSIGSTEAFFGQGTRLTVV.

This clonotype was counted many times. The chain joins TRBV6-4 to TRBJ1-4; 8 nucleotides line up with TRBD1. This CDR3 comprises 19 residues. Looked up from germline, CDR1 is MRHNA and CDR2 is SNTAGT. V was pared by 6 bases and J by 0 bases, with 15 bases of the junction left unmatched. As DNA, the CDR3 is TGTGCCAGCAGCCCCATCGTGTTTCCGACAGGGGCAACTAATGAAAAACTGTTTTTT. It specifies CASSPIVFPTGATNEKLFF.

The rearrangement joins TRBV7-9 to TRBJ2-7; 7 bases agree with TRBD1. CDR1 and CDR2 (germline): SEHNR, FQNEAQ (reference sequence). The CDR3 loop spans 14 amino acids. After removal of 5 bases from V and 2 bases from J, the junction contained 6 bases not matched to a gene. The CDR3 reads CASSGPGQAYEQYF. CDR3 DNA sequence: TGTGCCAGCAGCGGTCCCGGACAGGCCTACGAGCAGTACTTC.

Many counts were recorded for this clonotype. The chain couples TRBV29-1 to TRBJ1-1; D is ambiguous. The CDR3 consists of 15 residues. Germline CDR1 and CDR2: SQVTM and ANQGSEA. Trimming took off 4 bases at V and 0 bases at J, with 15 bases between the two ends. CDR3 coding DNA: TGCAGCGTTGTGCGCGGAGGCACCTTGAACACTGAAGCTTTCTTT. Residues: CSVVRGGTLNTEAFF.

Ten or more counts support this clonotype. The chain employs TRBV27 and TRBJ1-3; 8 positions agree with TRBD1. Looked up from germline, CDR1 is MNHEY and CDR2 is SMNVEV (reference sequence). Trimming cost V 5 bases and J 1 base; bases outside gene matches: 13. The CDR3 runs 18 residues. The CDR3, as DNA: TGTGCCAGCAGTCCAGGACAGGGTAAAACTTGGTCTGGAAACACCATATATTTT. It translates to CASSPGQGKTWSGNTIYF.